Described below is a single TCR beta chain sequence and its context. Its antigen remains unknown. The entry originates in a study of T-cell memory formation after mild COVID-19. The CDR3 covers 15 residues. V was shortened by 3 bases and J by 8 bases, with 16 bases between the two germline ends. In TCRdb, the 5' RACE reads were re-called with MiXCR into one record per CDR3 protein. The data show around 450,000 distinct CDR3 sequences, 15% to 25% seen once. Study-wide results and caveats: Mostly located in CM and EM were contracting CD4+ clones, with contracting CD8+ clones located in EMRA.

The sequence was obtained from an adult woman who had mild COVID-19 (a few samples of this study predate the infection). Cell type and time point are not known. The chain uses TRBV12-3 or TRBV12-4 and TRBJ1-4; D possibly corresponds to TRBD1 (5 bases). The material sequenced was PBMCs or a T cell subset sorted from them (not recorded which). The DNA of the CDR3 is TGTGCCAGCAGTTTTCAGAGGGGACGAGAAGAAAAACTGTTTTTT. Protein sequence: CASSFQRGREEKLFF.